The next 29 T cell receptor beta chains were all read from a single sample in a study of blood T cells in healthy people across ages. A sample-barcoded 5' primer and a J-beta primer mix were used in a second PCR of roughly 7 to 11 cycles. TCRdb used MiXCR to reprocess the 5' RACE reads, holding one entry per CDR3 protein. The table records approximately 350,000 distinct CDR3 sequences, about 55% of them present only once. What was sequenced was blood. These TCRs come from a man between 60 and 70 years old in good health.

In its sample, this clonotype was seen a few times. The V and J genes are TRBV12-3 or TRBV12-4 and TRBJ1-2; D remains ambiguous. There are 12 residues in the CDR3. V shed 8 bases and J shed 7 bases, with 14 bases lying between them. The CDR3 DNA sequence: TGTGCCAGCGGAAGACACAGCGGTGGCTACACCTTC. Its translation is CASGRHSGGYTF.

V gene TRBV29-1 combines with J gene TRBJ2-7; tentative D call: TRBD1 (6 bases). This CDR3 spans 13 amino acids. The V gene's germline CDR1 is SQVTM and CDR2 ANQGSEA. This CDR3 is CRDHRTDNYEQYF. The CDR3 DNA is TGCAGGGACCATAGGACAGACAATTACGAGCAGTACTTC.

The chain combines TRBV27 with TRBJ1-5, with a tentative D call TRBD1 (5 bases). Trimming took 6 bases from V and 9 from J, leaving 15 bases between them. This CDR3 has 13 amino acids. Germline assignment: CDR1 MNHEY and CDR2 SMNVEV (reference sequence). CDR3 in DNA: TGTGCCAGCAGAACGACAGTGACTGGGCCCCAGCATTTT. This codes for CASRTTVTGPQHF.

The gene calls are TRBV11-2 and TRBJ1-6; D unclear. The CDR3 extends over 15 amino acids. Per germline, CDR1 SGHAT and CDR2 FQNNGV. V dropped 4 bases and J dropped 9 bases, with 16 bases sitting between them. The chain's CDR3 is CASSYQETGSSPLHF. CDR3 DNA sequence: TGTGCCAGCAGCTACCAAGAGACCGGGAGTTCACCCCTCCACTTT.

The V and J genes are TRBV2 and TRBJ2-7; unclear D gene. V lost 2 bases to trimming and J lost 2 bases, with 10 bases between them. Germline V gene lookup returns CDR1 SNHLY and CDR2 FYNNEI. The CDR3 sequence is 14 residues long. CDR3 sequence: CASSESSSAYEQYF. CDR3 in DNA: TGTGCCAGCAGTGAATCCAGCTCTGCCTACGAGCAGTACTTC.

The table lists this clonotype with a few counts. The CDR3 protein is CASSRGAAGSYNEQFF. The CDR3 region has the DNA TGTGCCAGCAGCCGCGGAGCGGCCGGCTCCTACAATGAGCAGTTCTTC. J is TRBJ2-1 and V is TRBV4-2; tentatively, D is TRBD2 (5 bases). V shed 4 bases and J shed 0 bases, with 13 bases lying between them. Germline CDR1 reads LGHNA; CDR2 reads YNFKEQ. This CDR3 contains 16 residues.

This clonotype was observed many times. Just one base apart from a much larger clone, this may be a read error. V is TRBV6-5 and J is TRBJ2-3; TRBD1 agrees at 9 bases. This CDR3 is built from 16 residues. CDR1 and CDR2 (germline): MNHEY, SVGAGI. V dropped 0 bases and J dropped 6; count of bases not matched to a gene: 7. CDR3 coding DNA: TGTGCCAGCAGTTACTCGGGAGGACAGGGGCCCGATACGCAGTATTTT. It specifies CASSYSGGQGPDTQYF.

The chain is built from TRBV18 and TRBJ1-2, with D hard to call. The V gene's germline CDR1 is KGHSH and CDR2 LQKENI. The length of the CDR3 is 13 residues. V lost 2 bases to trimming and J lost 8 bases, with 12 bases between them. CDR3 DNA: TGTGCCAGCTCACCAAATTTGGCTGGAGGCTACACCTTC. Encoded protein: CASSPNLAGGYTF.

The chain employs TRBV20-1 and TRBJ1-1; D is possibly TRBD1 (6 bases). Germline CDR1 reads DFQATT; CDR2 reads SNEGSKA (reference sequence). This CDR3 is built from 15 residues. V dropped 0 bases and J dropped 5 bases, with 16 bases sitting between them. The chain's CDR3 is CSARDPGVGKTEAFF. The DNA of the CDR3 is TGCAGTGCTAGAGATCCAGGGGTGGGAAAAACTGAAGCTTTCTTT.

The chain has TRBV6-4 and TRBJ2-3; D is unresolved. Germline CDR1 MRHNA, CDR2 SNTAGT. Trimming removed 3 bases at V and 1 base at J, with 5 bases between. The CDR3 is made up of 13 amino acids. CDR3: CASSEQRTDTQYF. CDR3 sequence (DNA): TGTGCCAGCAGTGAACAGCGCACAGATACGCAGTATTTT.

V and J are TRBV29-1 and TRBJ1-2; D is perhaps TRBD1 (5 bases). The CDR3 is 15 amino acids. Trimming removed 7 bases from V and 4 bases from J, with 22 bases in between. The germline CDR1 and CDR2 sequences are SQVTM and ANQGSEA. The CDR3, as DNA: TGCAGCGCCGCAGGTACCCACCGGGGGACCTATGGCTACACCTTC. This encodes CSAAGTHRGTYGYTF.

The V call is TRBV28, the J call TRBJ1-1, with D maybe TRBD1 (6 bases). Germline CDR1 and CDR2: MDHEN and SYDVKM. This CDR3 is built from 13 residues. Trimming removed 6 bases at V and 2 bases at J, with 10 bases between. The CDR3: CASRGHPNTEAFF. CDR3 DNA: TGTGCCAGCAGGGGACACCCAAACACTGAAGCTTTCTTT. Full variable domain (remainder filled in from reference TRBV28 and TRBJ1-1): DVKVTQSSRYLVKRTGEKVFLECVQDMDHENMFWYRQDPGLGLRLIYFSYDVKMKEKGDIPEGYSVSREKKERFSLILESASTNQTSMYLCASRGHPNTEAFFGQGTRLTVV.

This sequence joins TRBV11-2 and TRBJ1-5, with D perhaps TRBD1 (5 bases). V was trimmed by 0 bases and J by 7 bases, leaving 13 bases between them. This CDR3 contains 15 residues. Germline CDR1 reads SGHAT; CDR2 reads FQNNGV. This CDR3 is CASSLDGGVGQPQHF. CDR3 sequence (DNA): TGTGCCAGCAGCTTAGATGGGGGGGTTGGGCAGCCCCAGCATTTT.

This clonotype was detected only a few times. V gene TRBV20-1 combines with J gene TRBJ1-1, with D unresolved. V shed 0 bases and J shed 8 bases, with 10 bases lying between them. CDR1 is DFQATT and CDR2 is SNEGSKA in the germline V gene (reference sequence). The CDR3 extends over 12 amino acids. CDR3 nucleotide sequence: TGCAGTGCTAGAGAATCCGGGAGGGAAGCTTTCTTT. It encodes CSARESGREAFF.

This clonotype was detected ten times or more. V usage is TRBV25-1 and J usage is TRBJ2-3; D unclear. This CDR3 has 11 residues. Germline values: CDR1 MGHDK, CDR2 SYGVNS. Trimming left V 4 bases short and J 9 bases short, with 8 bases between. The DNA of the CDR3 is TGTGCCAGCAGTGCAGTCGGCACGCAGTATTTT. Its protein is CASSAVGTQYF.

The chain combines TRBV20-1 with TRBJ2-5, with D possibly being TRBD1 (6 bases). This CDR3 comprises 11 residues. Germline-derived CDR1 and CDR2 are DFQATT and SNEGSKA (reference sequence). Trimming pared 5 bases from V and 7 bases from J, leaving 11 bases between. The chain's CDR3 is CSAGAQGTQYF. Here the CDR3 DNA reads TGCAGTGCTGGAGCACAGGGGACCCAGTACTTC.

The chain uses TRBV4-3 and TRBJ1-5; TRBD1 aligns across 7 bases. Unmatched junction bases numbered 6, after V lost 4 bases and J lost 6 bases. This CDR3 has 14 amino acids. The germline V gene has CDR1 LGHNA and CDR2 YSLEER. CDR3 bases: TGCGCCAGCAGCCCATACAGGGGCTCTCAGCCCCAGCATTTT. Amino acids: CASSPYRGSQPQHF.

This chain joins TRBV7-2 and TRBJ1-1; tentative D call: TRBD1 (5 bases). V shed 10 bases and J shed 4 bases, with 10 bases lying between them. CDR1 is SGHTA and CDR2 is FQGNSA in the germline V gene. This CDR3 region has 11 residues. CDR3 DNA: TGTGCCACCGGGGGGAGCACTGAAGCTTTCTTT. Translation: CATGGSTEAFF.

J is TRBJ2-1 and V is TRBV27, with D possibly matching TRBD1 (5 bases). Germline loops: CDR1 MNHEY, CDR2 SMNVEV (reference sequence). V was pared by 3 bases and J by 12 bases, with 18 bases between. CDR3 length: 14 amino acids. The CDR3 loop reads CASSLKAATDTQFF. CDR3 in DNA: TGTGCCAGCAGTTTGAAGGCAGCGACAGATACGCAGTTCTTC.

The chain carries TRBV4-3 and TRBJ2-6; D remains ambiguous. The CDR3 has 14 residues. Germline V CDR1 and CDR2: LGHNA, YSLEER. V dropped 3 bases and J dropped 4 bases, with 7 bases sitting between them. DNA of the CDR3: TGCGCCAGCAGCCACCCAGCAGGGGCCAACGTCCTGACTTTC. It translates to CASSHPAGANVLTF.

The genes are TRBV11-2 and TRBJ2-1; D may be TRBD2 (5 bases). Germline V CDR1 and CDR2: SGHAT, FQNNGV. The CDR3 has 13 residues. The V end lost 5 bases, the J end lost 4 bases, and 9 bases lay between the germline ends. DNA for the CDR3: TGTGCCAGCAGCATAACGGGATACAATGAGCAGTTCTTC. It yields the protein CASSITGYNEQFF.

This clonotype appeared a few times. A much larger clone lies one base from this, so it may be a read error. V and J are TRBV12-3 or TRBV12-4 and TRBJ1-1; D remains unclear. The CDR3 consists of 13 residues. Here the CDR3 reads CATEGRVNTETFF. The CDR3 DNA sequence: TGTGCCACTGAAGGACGGGTGAACACTGAAACTTTCTTT.

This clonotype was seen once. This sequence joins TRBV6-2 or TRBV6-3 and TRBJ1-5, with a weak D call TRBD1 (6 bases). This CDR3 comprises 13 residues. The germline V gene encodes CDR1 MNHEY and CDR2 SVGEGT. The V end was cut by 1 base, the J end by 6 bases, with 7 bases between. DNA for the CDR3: TGTGCCAGCAGTTACTGGGACACTCAGCCCCAGCATTTT. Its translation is CASSYWDTQPQHF.

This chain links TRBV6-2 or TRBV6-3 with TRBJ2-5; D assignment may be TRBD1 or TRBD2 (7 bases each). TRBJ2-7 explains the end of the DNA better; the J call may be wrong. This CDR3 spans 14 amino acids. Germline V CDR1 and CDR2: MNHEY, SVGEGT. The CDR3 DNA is TGTGCCAGCAGTGCAGCGGGACAGACCTACGAGCAGTACTTC. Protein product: CASSAAGQTYEQYF.

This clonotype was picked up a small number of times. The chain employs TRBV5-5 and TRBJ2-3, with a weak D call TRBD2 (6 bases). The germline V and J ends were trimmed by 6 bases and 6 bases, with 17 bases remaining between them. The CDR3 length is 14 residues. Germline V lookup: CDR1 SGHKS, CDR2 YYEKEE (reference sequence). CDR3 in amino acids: CASTLVPGDDTQYF. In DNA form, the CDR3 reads TGTGCCAGCACCCTCGTTCCGGGGGATGATACGCAGTATTTT.

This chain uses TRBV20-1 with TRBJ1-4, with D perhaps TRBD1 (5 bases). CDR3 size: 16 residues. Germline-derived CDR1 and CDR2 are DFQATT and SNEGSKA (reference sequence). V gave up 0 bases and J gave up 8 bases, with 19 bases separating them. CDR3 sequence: CSARDLWRRGEEKLFF. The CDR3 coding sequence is TGCAGTGCTAGAGATCTCTGGCGACGGGGGGAAGAAAAACTGTTTTTT.

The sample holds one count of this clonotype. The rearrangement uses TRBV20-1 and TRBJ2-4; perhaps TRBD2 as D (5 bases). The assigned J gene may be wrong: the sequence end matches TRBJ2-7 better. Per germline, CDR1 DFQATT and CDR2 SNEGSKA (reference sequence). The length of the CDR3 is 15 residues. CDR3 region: CSARDYKSGSYEQYF. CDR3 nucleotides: TGCAGTGCTAGAGATTATAAGAGCGGCTCCTACGAGCAGTACTTC.

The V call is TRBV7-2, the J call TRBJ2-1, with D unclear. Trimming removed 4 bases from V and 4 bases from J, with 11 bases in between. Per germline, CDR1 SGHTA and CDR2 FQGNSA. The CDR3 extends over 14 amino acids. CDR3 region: CASSSALLYNEQFF. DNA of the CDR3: TGTGCCAGCAGCTCAGCACTACTTTACAATGAGCAGTTCTTC.

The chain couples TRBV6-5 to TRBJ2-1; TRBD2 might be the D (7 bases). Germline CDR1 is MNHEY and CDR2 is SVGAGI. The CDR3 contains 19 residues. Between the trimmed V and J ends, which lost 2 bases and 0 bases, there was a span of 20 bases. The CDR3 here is CASSYNLRGSGISYNEQFF. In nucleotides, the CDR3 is TGTGCCAGCAGTTACAATTTAAGGGGGAGCGGGATCTCCTACAATGAGCAGTTCTTC.